This TCR beta chain was recovered during a study of shared T cell receptors in the human thymus. From germline, CDR1 is SGHDT and CDR2 YYEEEE. Trimming at V came to 2 bases and at J to 5 bases, leaving 4 bases not matched to a gene. This CDR3 comprises 14 residues. Sequencing was performed with immunoSEQ multiplex PCR; in TCRdb, only in-frame clones are kept and a portion is missing. The table records hundreds of thousands of clones, 80% to 90% of them present only once. These data also featured in a second study, about human thymus T cells. Turning to that study: Thymic and blood repertoires appeared to display a bias in their usage of V and J genes.

This sequence joins TRBV5-6 and TRBJ1-5, with 7 bases lining up with TRBD1. The clonotype comes from a girl under two years old with a congenital heart defect. Sequenced material: thymocytes. DNA of the CDR3: TGTGCCAGCAGCTTCCACAGGGGCCATCAGCCCCAGCATTTT. Translation gives CASSFHRGHQPQHF.